This T cell receptor (beta chain) emerged from a study of T cells expressing NK-cell markers. Study at large: TCR beta repertoires came from sorted CD3+CD56+NKG2C+, CD3+CD56+NKG2C- and CD3+CD56-NKG2C+ T cells.

CDR1 and CDR2 from the germline V gene are SGHDT and YYEEEE. This CDR3 is built from 13 residues. TCRdb re-called the 5' RACE reads; every CDR3 protein appears as one record, without DNA. The specimen's table records some 500,000 distinct CDR3 sequences. Source material: blood T cells: a sorted CD56 or NKG2C T cell subset, CD4+ or CD8+ T cells, or bulk PBMC T cells (not recorded which). The sequence came from a woman aged 45-59 years in good health. The rearrangement uses TRBV5-6 and TRBJ2-7; TCRdb calls TRBD1, which cannot be checked without DNA. This CDR3 reads CASSLLGVYEQYF.